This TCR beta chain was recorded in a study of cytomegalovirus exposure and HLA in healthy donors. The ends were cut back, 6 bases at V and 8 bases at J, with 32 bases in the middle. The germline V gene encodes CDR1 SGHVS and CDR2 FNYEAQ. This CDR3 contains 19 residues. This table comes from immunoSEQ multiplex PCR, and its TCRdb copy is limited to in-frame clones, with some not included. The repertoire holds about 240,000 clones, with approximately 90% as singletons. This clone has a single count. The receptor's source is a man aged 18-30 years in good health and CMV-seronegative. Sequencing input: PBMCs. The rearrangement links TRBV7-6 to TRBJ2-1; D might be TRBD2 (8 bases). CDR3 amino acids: CASSHEPAGGVSGNHEQFF. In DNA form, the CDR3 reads TGTGCCAGCAGTCACGAGCCGGCAGGGGGGGTTAGCGGGAATCATGAGCAGTTCTTC.